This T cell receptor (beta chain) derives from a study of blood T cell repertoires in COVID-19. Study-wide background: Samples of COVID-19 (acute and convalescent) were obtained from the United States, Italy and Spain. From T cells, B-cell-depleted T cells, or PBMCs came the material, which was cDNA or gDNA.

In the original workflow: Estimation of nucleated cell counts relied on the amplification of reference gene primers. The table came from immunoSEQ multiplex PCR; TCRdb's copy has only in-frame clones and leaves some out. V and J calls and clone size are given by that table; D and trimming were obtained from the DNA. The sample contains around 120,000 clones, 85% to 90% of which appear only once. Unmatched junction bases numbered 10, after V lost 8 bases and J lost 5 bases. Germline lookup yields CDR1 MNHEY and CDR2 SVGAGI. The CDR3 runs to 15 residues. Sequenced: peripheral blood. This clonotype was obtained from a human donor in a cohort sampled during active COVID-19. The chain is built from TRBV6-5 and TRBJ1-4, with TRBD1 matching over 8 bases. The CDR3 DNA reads TGTGCCAGCCTCCCCTTGACAGGGGAAAATGAAAAACTGTTTTTT. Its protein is CASLPLTGENEKLFF.